Listed below are T cell receptor beta chains from one sample, sequenced in a study of blood T cell repertoires in COVID-19. Only in-frame clones appear in the TCRdb table, and some are missing; sequencing was by immunoSEQ multiplex PCR. Found here are roughly 56,000 clones, roughly 89% of them singletons; the top ten hold 43%. Input material: peripheral blood. These receptors were collected from a woman aged 55-69 years with COVID-19, enrolled during active disease. The CDR3 runs from the conserved cysteine through the conserved F or W. D genes are given only for firm matches. Rows may omit the clone size; those that give it use once, few, many or a size class.

j_call: TRBJ1-6; v_call: TRBV13; d_call: TRBD1; clone_size: once; cdr3_nt: TGTGCCAGCAGCTTAGGGGGGACAGGCCTAAATTCACCCCTCCACTTT; cdr3_aa: CASSLGGTGLNSPLHF
j_call: TRBJ2-2; v_call: TRBV27; d_call: TRBD2; clone_size: few; cdr3_nt: TGTGCCAGCAGTCAAGTAGCGGGAGGATATGGCGGGGAGCTGTTTTTT; cdr3_aa: CASSQVAGGYGGELFF
j_call: TRBJ1-6; v_call: TRBV30; d_call: -; clone_size: -; cdr3_nt: TGTGCCTGGAGTTTGGGACACTCACCCCTCCACTTT; cdr3_aa: CAWSLGHSPLHF
j_call: TRBJ2-3; v_call: TRBV11-3; d_call: -; clone_size: -; cdr3_nt: TGTGCCAGCAGCTTAGCAGGGGCTAGCACAGATACGCAGTATTTT; cdr3_aa: CASSLAGASTDTQYF
j_call: TRBJ1-1; v_call: TRBV10-3; d_call: -; clone_size: -; cdr3_nt: TGTGCCATCAGTGAGAGACAACTGTTGCTGAACACTGAAGCTTTCTTT; cdr3_aa: CAISERQLLLNTEAFF
j_call: TRBJ1-5; v_call: TRBV27; d_call: TRBD1; clone_size: once; cdr3_nt: TGTGCCAGCAGAATCCCGGGACAGGGGGACAATCAGCCCCAGCATTTT; cdr3_aa: CASRIPGQGDNQPQHF
j_call: TRBJ1-1; v_call: TRBV7-2; d_call: -; clone_size: -; cdr3_nt: TGTGCCAGCAGCTTAGGGACAGCCGCTGAAGCTTTCTTT; cdr3_aa: CASSLGTAAEAFF
j_call: TRBJ2-7; v_call: TRBV30; d_call: TRBD1; clone_size: -; cdr3_nt: TGTGCCTGGTCTATGGGACAGGGCACCCACGAGCAGTACTTC; cdr3_aa: CAWSMGQGTHEQYF
j_call: TRBJ1-1; v_call: TRBV28; d_call: -; clone_size: -; cdr3_nt: TGTGCCAGCAGTCCAACGGCCGATGGGAGCACTGAAGCTTTCTTT; cdr3_aa: CASSPTADGSTEAFF
j_call: TRBJ2-3; v_call: TRBV27; d_call: -; clone_size: -; cdr3_nt: TGTGCCAGCAGTTCCACTATGCCCACAGATACGCAGTATTTT; cdr3_aa: CASSSTMPTDTQYF
j_call: TRBJ1-2; v_call: TRBV11-2; d_call: -; clone_size: -; cdr3_nt: TGTGCCAGCTCACCGGGGTGGGGGGTCGCGTACTATGGCTACACCTTC; cdr3_aa: CASSPGWGVAYYGYTF
j_call: TRBJ1-4; v_call: TRBV28; d_call: TRBD1; clone_size: -; cdr3_nt: TGTGCCAGCATTCCAACCGCGGGACAGGGGGCCTGGGGAACTAATGAAAAACTGTTTTTT; cdr3_aa: CASIPTAGQGAWGTNEKLFF
j_call: TRBJ2-7; v_call: TRBV4-1; d_call: TRBD1; clone_size: -; cdr3_nt: TGCGCCAGCAGCCAGCAGGGACAGGGGGGCTACGAGCAGTACTTC; cdr3_aa: CASSQQGQGGYEQYF
j_call: TRBJ1-5; v_call: TRBV19; d_call: -; clone_size: -; cdr3_nt: TGTGCCAGTAGTATAGGAGGCAACAATCAGCCCCAGCATTTT; cdr3_aa: CASSIGGNNQPQHF
j_call: TRBJ1-3; v_call: TRBV5-1; d_call: TRBD1; clone_size: -; cdr3_nt: TGCGCCAGCAGCGCTGCCCGACCGGGACAGGGGGCGGGAAACACCATATATTTT; cdr3_aa: CASSAARPGQGAGNTIYF
j_call: TRBJ1-1; v_call: TRBV19; d_call: TRBD1; clone_size: -; cdr3_nt: TGTGCCAGTAGTATGACAGGGTTTGCCACTGAAGCTTTCTTT; cdr3_aa: CASSMTGFATEAFF
j_call: TRBJ2-3; v_call: TRBV27; d_call: TRBD2; clone_size: -; cdr3_nt: TGTGCCAGCAGCCCCTCCGGGACTAGCGGGGCCGGGGGCACGCAGTATTTT; cdr3_aa: CASSPSGTSGAGGTQYF
j_call: TRBJ1-2; v_call: TRBV6-2/TRBV6-3; d_call: TRBD1; clone_size: -; cdr3_nt: TGTGCCAGCAGTTACTACGGACAGGGGGCGTCCGGCTACACCTTC; cdr3_aa: CASSYYGQGASGYTF
j_call: TRBJ1-6; v_call: TRBV18; d_call: TRBD1; clone_size: -; cdr3_nt: TGTGCCAGCTCACCACAGGAGGGGGCAGGGAATTCACCCCTCCACTTT; cdr3_aa: CASSPQEGAGNSPLHF
j_call: TRBJ1-2; v_call: TRBV4-1; d_call: TRBD1; clone_size: -; cdr3_nt: TGCGCCAGCAGCCATTGGACAGGGGCCTATGGCTACACCTTC; cdr3_aa: CASSHWTGAYGYTF
j_call: TRBJ1-1; v_call: TRBV4-2; d_call: -; clone_size: -; cdr3_nt: TGTGCCAGCAGCCAAGCTCAGGTATCGGACACTGAAGCTTTCTTT; cdr3_aa: CASSQAQVSDTEAFF
j_call: TRBJ1-2; v_call: TRBV7-8; d_call: -; clone_size: once; cdr3_nt: TGTGCCAGCAGCCTCGGCGGGTCGGCACTCCCTAACTATGGCTACACCTTC; cdr3_aa: CASSLGGSALPNYGYTF
j_call: TRBJ1-1; v_call: TRBV2; d_call: -; clone_size: -; cdr3_nt: TGTGCCACCAGGGAGGGAGTGAGTGCCACTGAAGCTTTCTTT; cdr3_aa: CATREGVSATEAFF
j_call: TRBJ2-2; v_call: TRBV10-1; d_call: -; clone_size: -; cdr3_nt: TGCGCCAGCAGCGAGCAGGGTGGCGGGGAGCTGTTTTTT; cdr3_aa: CASSEQGGGELFF
j_call: TRBJ1-2; v_call: TRBV30; d_call: TRBD1; clone_size: -; cdr3_nt: TGTGCCTGGAGCCGACAGGGGGATCAAGGCTACACCTTC; cdr3_aa: CAWSRQGDQGYTF
j_call: TRBJ1-5; v_call: TRBV7-2; d_call: -; clone_size: -; cdr3_nt: TGTGCCAGCAGCTTACAGGGGAATCAGCCCCAGCATTTT; cdr3_aa: CASSLQGNQPQHF
j_call: TRBJ1-6; v_call: TRBV4-3; d_call: -; clone_size: -; cdr3_nt: TGCGCCAGCAGCCAAGCAGGGGATAATTCACCCCTCCACTTT; cdr3_aa: CASSQAGDNSPLHF
j_call: TRBJ1-2; v_call: TRBV10-3; d_call: TRBD1; clone_size: -; cdr3_nt: TGTGCCATCAGTGAGACAGGGGGCGCCGGCTATGGCTACACCTTC; cdr3_aa: CAISETGGAGYGYTF
j_call: TRBJ1-2; v_call: TRBV5-4; d_call: TRBD1; clone_size: -; cdr3_nt: TGTGCCAGCAGCTGGGGGACAGGGGATAATGGCTACACCTTC; cdr3_aa: CASSWGTGDNGYTF
j_call: TRBJ1-4; v_call: TRBV30; d_call: -; clone_size: once; cdr3_nt: TGTGCCTGGAGTGTACTGGGGCAGGGTAGCGAAAAACTGTTTTTT; cdr3_aa: CAWSVLGQGSEKLFF
j_call: TRBJ2-1; v_call: TRBV19; d_call: -; clone_size: -; cdr3_nt: TGTGCCAGTAGTATGCGGGCCAGGGGTTATGAGCAGTTCTTC; cdr3_aa: CASSMRARGYEQFF
j_call: TRBJ2-2; v_call: TRBV24-1; d_call: TRBD2; clone_size: few; cdr3_nt: TGTGCCACCAGTGATGGGACATGGACTAGCCGAACCGGGGAGCTGTTTTTT; cdr3_aa: CATSDGTWTSRTGELFF
j_call: TRBJ1-1; v_call: TRBV4-3; d_call: -; clone_size: -; cdr3_nt: TGCGCCAGCAGCCAAGGACAGCCGAACACTGAAGCTTTCTTT; cdr3_aa: CASSQGQPNTEAFF
j_call: TRBJ2-1; v_call: TRBV6-1; d_call: -; clone_size: -; cdr3_nt: TGTGCCAGCAGGGAAGGACTAAGCTCCTACAATGAGCAGTTCTTC; cdr3_aa: CASREGLSSYNEQFF
j_call: TRBJ1-5; v_call: TRBV15; d_call: -; clone_size: -; cdr3_nt: TGTGCCACCAGCCGGGGGGTCGGCAATCAGCCCCAGCATTTT; cdr3_aa: CATSRGVGNQPQHF
j_call: TRBJ1-3; v_call: TRBV9; d_call: -; clone_size: -; cdr3_nt: TGTGCCAGTGAGGGAGATGGAAACACCATATATTTT; cdr3_aa: CASEGDGNTIYF
j_call: TRBJ2-7; v_call: TRBV27; d_call: -; clone_size: -; cdr3_nt: TGTGCCAGCAGTTTGAGGTACCGAGGAGAGACCTACGAGCAGTACTTC; cdr3_aa: CASSLRYRGETYEQYF
j_call: TRBJ1-1; v_call: TRBV19; d_call: TRBD1; clone_size: once; cdr3_nt: TGTGCCAGTCACGGACAGGGCATTTCTGAAGCTTTCTTT; cdr3_aa: CASHGQGISEAFF
j_call: TRBJ1-1; v_call: TRBV11-3; d_call: -; clone_size: -; cdr3_nt: TGTGCCAGCAGCTTCTCTACCCTGAACACTGAAGCTTTCTTT; cdr3_aa: CASSFSTLNTEAFF
j_call: TRBJ2-2; v_call: TRBV7-2; d_call: -; clone_size: -; cdr3_nt: TGTGCCAGCAGCTCGGGGTGGACCGGGGAGCTGTTTTTT; cdr3_aa: CASSSGWTGELFF
j_call: TRBJ2-1; v_call: TRBV18; d_call: TRBD1; clone_size: few; cdr3_nt: TGTGCCAGCTCACCCTTCGGGACAGGGGTATACAATGAGCAGTTCTTC; cdr3_aa: CASSPFGTGVYNEQFF
j_call: TRBJ2-1; v_call: TRBV25-1; d_call: -; clone_size: -; cdr3_nt: TGTGCCAGCAGTGAACTGGGGAGCGGTGAGCAGTTCTTC; cdr3_aa: CASSELGSGEQFF
j_call: TRBJ2-7; v_call: TRBV4-1; d_call: TRBD2; clone_size: -; cdr3_nt: TGCGCCAGCAGCCCCAGTGTAGCGGGAGACTACGAGCAGTACTTC; cdr3_aa: CASSPSVAGDYEQYF
j_call: TRBJ2-3; v_call: TRBV4-3; d_call: TRBD2; clone_size: -; cdr3_nt: TGCGCCAGCAGCCAAGAGACGGGAGGCTTTGGGAATACGCAGTATTTT; cdr3_aa: CASSQETGGFGNTQYF
j_call: TRBJ1-1; v_call: TRBV29-1; d_call: -; clone_size: -; cdr3_nt: TGCAGCGCCCAAACAGGTACAAATTTGAACACTGAAGCTTTCTTT; cdr3_aa: CSAQTGTNLNTEAFF
j_call: TRBJ2-5; v_call: TRBV13; d_call: TRBD1; clone_size: -; cdr3_nt: TGTGCCAGCAGCTTAACCGTGGCCGGGACAGGGTATAGGGAGACCCAGTACTTC; cdr3_aa: CASSLTVAGTGYRETQYF
j_call: TRBJ2-1; v_call: TRBV4-3; d_call: TRBD2; clone_size: few; cdr3_nt: TGCGCCAGCAGCTCGGGACTAGCGGACTACAATGAGCAGTTCTTC; cdr3_aa: CASSSGLADYNEQFF
j_call: TRBJ1-5; v_call: TRBV2; d_call: TRBD1; clone_size: -; cdr3_nt: TGTGCCAGCAGTGAACAGGGGGCGAATCAGCCCCAGCATTTT; cdr3_aa: CASSEQGANQPQHF
j_call: TRBJ2-2; v_call: TRBV5-1; d_call: -; clone_size: -; cdr3_nt: TGCGCCAGCAGCAACGGTGCCGCGAACACCGGGGAGCTGTTTTTT; cdr3_aa: CASSNGAANTGELFF
j_call: TRBJ1-5; v_call: TRBV19; d_call: -; clone_size: -; cdr3_nt: TGTGCCAGCTCCGCGGGTTTTGGGCGCAATCAGCCCCAGCATTTT; cdr3_aa: CASSAGFGRNQPQHF
j_call: TRBJ2-7; v_call: TRBV11-2; d_call: TRBD1; clone_size: once; cdr3_nt: TGTGCCAGCAGCCTGCCGACAGGGCCCTCCTACGAGCAGTACTTC; cdr3_aa: CASSLPTGPSYEQYF
j_call: TRBJ2-2; v_call: TRBV2; d_call: -; clone_size: -; cdr3_nt: TGTGCCAGCAGTCCACGGACACTGAACACCGGGGAGCTGTTTTTT; cdr3_aa: CASSPRTLNTGELFF
j_call: TRBJ2-3; v_call: TRBV29-1; d_call: -; clone_size: -; cdr3_nt: TGCAGCGTTGTCGGTCAGGGAAGGGCAGATACGCAGTATTTT; cdr3_aa: CSVVGQGRADTQYF
j_call: TRBJ2-5; v_call: TRBV5-4; d_call: TRBD2; clone_size: -; cdr3_nt: TGTGCCAGCAGCCTCAAATCGGGGGGCCAAGAGACCCAGTACTTC; cdr3_aa: CASSLKSGGQETQYF
j_call: TRBJ2-3; v_call: TRBV11-3; d_call: TRBD1; clone_size: -; cdr3_nt: TGTGCCAGCAGCCAGGGACAGGGGGCGAGCACAGATACGCAGTATTTT; cdr3_aa: CASSQGQGASTDTQYF
j_call: TRBJ2-1; v_call: TRBV30; d_call: TRBD1; clone_size: few; cdr3_nt: TGTGCCTGGGACAGGGGTGCCTACAATGAGCAGTTCTTC; cdr3_aa: CAWDRGAYNEQFF
j_call: TRBJ1-1; v_call: TRBV11-3; d_call: TRBD1; clone_size: -; cdr3_nt: TGTGCCAGCAGTTTTGGGAGGGCAGGGGGCGCAGAAGCTTTCTTT; cdr3_aa: CASSFGRAGGAEAFF
j_call: TRBJ2-7; v_call: TRBV2; d_call: -; clone_size: -; cdr3_nt: TGTGCCAGCAGATCGGACATCTACGAGCAGTACTTC; cdr3_aa: CASRSDIYEQYF
j_call: TRBJ2-7; v_call: TRBV27; d_call: -; clone_size: -; cdr3_nt: TGTGCCAGCAGTTTAGGAGCAGGGCCGGCCTACGAGCAGTACTTC; cdr3_aa: CASSLGAGPAYEQYF
j_call: TRBJ1-1; v_call: TRBV7-9; d_call: -; clone_size: -; cdr3_nt: TGTGCCAGCAGCTTTAGCACAGGGAGCGAAGCTTTCTTT; cdr3_aa: CASSFSTGSEAFF